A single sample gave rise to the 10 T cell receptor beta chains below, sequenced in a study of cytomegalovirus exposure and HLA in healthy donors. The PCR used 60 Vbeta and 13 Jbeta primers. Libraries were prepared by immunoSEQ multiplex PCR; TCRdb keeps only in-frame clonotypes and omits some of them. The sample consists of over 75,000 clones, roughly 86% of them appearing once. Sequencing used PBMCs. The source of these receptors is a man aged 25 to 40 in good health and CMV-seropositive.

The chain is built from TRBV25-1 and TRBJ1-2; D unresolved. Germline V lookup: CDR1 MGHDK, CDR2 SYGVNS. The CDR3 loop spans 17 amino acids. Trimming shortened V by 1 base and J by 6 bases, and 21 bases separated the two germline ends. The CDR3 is CASSEFHREGGYDGYTF. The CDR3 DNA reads TGTGCCAGCAGTGAATTCCACAGAGAGGGCGGATACGATGGCTACACCTTC.

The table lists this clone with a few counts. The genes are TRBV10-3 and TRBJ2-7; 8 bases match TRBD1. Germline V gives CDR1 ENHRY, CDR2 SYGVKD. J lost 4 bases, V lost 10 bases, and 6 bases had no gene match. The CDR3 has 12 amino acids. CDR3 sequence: CATKDREYEQYF. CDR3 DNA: TGTGCCACCAAGGACAGGGAGTACGAGCAGTACTTC.

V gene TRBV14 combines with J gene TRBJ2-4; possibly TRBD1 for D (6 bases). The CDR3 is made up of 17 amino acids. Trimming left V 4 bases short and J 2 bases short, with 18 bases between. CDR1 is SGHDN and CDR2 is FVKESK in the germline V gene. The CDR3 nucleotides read TGTGCCAGCAGCCCTCTACAGGGAAAAAACCCCAAAAACATTCAGTACTTC. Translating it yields CASSPLQGKNPKNIQYF.

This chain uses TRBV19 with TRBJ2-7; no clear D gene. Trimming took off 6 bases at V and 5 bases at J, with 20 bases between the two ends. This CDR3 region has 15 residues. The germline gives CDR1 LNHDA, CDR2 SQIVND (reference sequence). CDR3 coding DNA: TGTGCCAGTAGCCGTCGACTCGCCGCGCCCCACGAGCAGTACTTC. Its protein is CASSRRLAAPHEQYF.

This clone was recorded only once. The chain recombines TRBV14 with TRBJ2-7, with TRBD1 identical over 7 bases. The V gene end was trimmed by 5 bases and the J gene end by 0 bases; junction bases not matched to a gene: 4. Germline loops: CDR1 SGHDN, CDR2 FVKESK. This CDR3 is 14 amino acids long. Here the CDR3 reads CASSTRQGSYEQYF. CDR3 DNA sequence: TGTGCCAGCAGCACCCGACAGGGCTCCTACGAGCAGTACTTC.

The CDR3 here is CASSLGLAGGTNTGELFF. CDR3 DNA sequence: TGCGCCAGCAGCTTGGGCTTAGCGGGAGGGACGAACACCGGGGAGCTGTTTTTT. This rearrangement joins TRBV5-1 to TRBJ2-2, with 11 bases aligning to TRBD2. V gave up 0 bases and J gave up 0 bases; unmatched junction bases: 4. Germline V gene data show CDR1 as SGHRS and CDR2 as YFSETQ. CDR3 length: 18 amino acids.

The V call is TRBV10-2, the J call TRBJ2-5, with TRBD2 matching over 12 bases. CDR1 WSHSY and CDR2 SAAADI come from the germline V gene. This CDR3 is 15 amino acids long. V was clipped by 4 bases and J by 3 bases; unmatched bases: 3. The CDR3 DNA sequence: TGCGCCAGCAGTGGACTAGCGGGAGTTGAAGAGACCCAGTACTTC. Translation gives CASSGLAGVEETQYF.

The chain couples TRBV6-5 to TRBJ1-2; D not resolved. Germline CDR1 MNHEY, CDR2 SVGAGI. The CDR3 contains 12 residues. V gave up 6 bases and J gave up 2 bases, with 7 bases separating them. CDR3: CASRTGNYGYTF. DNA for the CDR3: TGTGCCAGCAGGACGGGAAACTATGGCTACACCTTC.

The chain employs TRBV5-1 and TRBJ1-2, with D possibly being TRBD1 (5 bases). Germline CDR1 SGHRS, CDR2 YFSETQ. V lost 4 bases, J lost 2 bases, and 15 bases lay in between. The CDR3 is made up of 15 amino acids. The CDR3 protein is CASSPHPGLNYGYTF. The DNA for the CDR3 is TGCGCCAGCAGCCCCCATCCAGGGCTGAACTATGGCTACACCTTC.

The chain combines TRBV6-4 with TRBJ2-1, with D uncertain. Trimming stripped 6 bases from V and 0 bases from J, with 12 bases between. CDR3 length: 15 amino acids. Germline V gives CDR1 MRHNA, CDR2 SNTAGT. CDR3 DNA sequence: TGTGCCAGCAGCCCCACTCGGAGCTCCTACAATGAGCAGTTCTTC. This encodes CASSPTRSSYNEQFF.